This T cell receptor (beta chain) was captured in a study of early T cells in non-severe SARS-CoV-2 infection. J gave up 3 bases and V 6 bases, and 12 bases lay outside the gene matches. CDR3 length equals 16 residues. Germline V gene data show CDR1 as KGHSH and CDR2 as LQKENI. Attachment of unique molecular identifiers to individual cDNA molecules was performed. TCRdb recomputed calls from the 5' RACE reads with MiXCR, one row per CDR3 protein. The sample has about 64,000 distinct CDR3 sequences; 4% to 5.5% are singletons. Sequencing was performed on whole blood. This clonotype was sampled from an adult who was a healthcare worker with PCR-confirmed SARS-CoV-2 infection or an uninfected control (not recorded which). The chain joins TRBV18 to TRBJ2-3; 7 bases align to TRBD2. CDR3: CASSTTRGRGTDTQYF. The DNA for the CDR3 is TGTGCCAGCTCGACGACCCGCGGGAGAGGTACAGATACGCAGTATTTT.